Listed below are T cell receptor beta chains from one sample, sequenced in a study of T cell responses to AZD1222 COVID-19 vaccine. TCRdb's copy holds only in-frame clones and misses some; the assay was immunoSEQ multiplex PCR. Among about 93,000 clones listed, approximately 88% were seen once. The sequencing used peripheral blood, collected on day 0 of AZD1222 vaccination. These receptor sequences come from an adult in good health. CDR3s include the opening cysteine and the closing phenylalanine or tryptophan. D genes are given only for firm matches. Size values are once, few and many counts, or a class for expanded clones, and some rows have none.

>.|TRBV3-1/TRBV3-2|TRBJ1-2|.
CASSQDLARAYGYTF
TGTGCCAGCAGCCAAGATCTGGCCAGGGCGTATGGCTACACCTTC
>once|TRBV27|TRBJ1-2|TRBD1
CASWDRNYGYTF
TGTGCCAGCTGGGACAGGAACTATGGCTACACCTTC
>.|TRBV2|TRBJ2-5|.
CASKGDRLVKTQYF
TGTGCCAGCAAAGGGGATAGACTAGTAAAGACCCAGTACTTC
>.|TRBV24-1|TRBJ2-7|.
CATSDVNSYEQYF
TGTGCCACCAGTGATGTGAATTCCTACGAGCAGTACTTC
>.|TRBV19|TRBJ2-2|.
CASSTGGANTGELFF
TGTGCCAGTAGTACGGGGGGCGCGAACACCGGGGAGCTGTTTTTT
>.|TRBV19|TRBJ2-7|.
CASSIAGRRYEQYF
TGTGCCAGTAGTATAGCCGGGAGAAGGTACGAGCAGTACTTC
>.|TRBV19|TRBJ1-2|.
CASSLNAGNIYGYTF
TGTGCCAGTAGCCTAAATGCGGGGAATATCTATGGCTACACCTTC
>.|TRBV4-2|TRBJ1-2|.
CASSQEERGSYGYTF
TGTGCCAGCAGCCAAGAGGAGCGGGGCTCCTATGGCTACACCTTC
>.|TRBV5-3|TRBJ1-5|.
CARSRFRDTNQPQHF
TGTGCCAGAAGCCGTTTCAGGGATACCAATCAGCCCCAGCATTTT
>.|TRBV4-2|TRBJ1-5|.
CASSQSGSNQPQHF
TGTGCCAGCAGCCAATCGGGTAGCAATCAGCCCCAGCATTTT
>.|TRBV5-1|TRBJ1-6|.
CASSLAGDNSPLHF
TGCGCCAGCAGCTTGGCAGGGGATAATTCACCCCTCCACTTT
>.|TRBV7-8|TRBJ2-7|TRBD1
CASRYRGLSYEQYF
TGTGCCAGCAGGTACAGGGGTCTCTCCTACGAGCAGTACTTC
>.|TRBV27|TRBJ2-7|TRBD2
CASSFSGSLREQYF
TGTGCCAGCAGTTTCAGCGGGAGTCTCCGCGAGCAGTACTTC
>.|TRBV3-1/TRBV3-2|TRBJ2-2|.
CASSPFRDLFYTGELFF
TGTGCCAGCAGCCCCTTCCGGGACTTATTTTACACCGGGGAGCTGTTTTTT
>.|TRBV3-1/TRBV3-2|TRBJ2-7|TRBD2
CASSQDRTLAGVYEQYF
TGTGCCAGCAGCCAAGATAGGACACTAGCGGGGGTCTACGAGCAGTACTTC
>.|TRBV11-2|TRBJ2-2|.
CASSLAPGPGSGELFF
TGTGCCAGCAGCTTAGCCCCGGGACCGGGGTCAGGGGAGCTGTTTTTT
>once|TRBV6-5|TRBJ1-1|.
CASSYTGMNTEAFF
TGTGCCAGCAGTTACACAGGGATGAACACTGAAGCTTTCTTT
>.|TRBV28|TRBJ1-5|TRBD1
CASTVVGQGDQPQHF
TGTGCCAGCACCGTTGTGGGACAGGGCGATCAGCCCCAGCATTTT
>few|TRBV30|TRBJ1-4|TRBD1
CAWRPPGQLNEKLFF
TGTGCCTGGAGACCCCCGGGACAGCTCAATGAAAAACTGTTTTTT
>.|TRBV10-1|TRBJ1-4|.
CASVGGSAVNEKLFF
TGCGCCAGCGTTGGAGGGAGTGCGGTTAATGAAAAACTGTTTTTT
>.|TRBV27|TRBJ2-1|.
CASSLRTEPKEQFF
TGTGCCAGCAGTTTACGGACTGAGCCGAAGGAGCAGTTCTTC
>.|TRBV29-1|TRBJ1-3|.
CSVERDLGNTIYF
TGCAGCGTTGAAAGGGATCTCGGAAACACCATATATTTT
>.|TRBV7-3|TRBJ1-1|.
CASSLRRSGTEAFF
TGTGCCAGCAGCTTACGTCGGTCCGGCACTGAAGCTTTCTTT
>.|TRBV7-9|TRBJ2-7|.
CASSYIAPRGEQYF
TGTGCCAGCAGCTATATTGCCCCCAGGGGCGAGCAGTACTTC
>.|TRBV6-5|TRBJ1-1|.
CASSYTQNTEAFF
TGTGCCAGCAGTTACACGCAGAACACTGAAGCTTTCTTT
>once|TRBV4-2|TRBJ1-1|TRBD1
CASSLGQGPERTEAFF
TGTGCCAGCAGCCTTGGACAGGGCCCCGAGAGAACTGAAGCTTTCTTT
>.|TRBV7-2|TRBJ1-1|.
CASSLYVGEPEAFF
TGTGCCAGCAGCTTATATGTAGGGGAGCCTGAAGCTTTCTTT
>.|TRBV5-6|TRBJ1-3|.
CASSPQASGNTIYF
TGTGCCAGCAGCCCACAGGCCTCTGGAAACACCATATATTTT
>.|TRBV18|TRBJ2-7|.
CASSPQDNYEQYF
TGTGCCAGCTCACCACAGGACAACTACGAGCAGTACTTC
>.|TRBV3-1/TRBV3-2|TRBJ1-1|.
CASSLKRDTSEAFF
TGTGCCAGCAGCCTCAAACGGGACACCTCTGAAGCTTTCTTT
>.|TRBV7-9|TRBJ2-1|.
CASSLVDLGAYNEQFF
TGTGCCAGCAGCTTAGTGGATTTGGGAGCCTACAATGAGCAGTTCTTC
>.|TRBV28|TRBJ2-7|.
CASSFVSGPAYEQYF
TGTGCCAGCAGTTTCGTGTCGGGCCCCGCCTACGAGCAGTACTTC
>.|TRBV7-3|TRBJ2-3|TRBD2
CASRFGLAETDTQYF
TGTGCCAGCAGATTCGGACTAGCGGAAACAGATACGCAGTATTTT
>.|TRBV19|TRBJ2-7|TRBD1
CVSSGGTGVLEQYF
TGTGTCAGTAGTGGTGGGACAGGGGTCCTCGAGCAGTACTTC
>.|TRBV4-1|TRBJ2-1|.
CASSQDEPSYNEQFF
TGCGCCAGCAGCCAAGACGAACCCTCCTACAATGAGCAGTTCTTC
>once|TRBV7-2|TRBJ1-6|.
CASSPNLNSPLHF
TGTGCCAGCAGCCCGAACCTAAATTCACCCCTCCACTTT
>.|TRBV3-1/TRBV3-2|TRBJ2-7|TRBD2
CASSRGGFYEQYF
TGTGCCAGCAGCCGGGGGGGGTTTTACGAGCAGTACTTC
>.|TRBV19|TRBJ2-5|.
CASSTRQGGYQETQYF
TGTGCCAGTAGTACTCGACAGGGAGGATACCAAGAGACCCAGTACTTC
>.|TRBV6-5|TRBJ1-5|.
CASRAGQNQPQHF
TGTGCCAGCCGGGCAGGGCAAAATCAGCCCCAGCATTTT
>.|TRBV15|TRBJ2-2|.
CATSLRSGTGELFF
TGTGCCACCAGCCTCCGTTCTGGGACCGGGGAGCTGTTTTTT
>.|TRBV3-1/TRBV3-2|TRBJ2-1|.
CASSQGRTYNEQFF
TGTGCCAGCAGCCAAGGGCGGACCTACAATGAGCAGTTCTTC
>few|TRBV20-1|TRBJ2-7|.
CSANDGGYEQYF
TGCAGTGCTAATGACGGGGGCTACGAGCAGTACTTC
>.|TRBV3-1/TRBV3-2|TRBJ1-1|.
CASRRETAGATEAFF
TGTGCCAGCAGACGAGAGACGGCTGGGGCCACTGAAGCTTTCTTT
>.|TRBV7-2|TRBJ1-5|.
CASSLGMAWPQHF
TGTGCCAGCAGCTTGGGTATGGCCTGGCCCCAGCATTTT
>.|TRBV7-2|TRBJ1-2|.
CASSLFQVNYGYTF
TGTGCCAGCAGCTTATTCCAGGTTAACTATGGCTACACCTTC
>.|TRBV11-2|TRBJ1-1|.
CASSLATSMNTEAFF
TGTGCCAGCAGCTTAGCGACTAGCATGAACACTGAAGCTTTCTTT
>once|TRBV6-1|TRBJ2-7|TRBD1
CASSERGTGGYEQYF
TGTGCCAGCAGTGAGAGAGGGACAGGGGGCTACGAGCAGTACTTC
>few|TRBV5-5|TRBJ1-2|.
CASSFSRAPGYTF
TGTGCCAGCAGCTTTTCCAGGGCTCCTGGCTACACCTTC
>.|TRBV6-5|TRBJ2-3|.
CASSSWATDTQYF
TGTGCCAGCAGTTCTTGGGCCACAGATACGCAGTATTTT
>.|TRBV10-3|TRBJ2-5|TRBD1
CAIGTEETQYF
TGTGCCATCGGGACAGAAGAGACCCAGTACTTC
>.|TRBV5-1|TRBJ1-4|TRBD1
CASSLGWAGGWEKLFF
TGCGCCAGCAGCTTGGGCTGGGCAGGGGGCTGGGAAAAACTGTTTTTT
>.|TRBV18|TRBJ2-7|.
CASSQSAAYEQYF
TGTGCCAGCTCACAGTCAGCGGCCTACGAGCAGTACTTC
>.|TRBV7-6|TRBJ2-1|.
CASSLQGSYNEQFF
TGTGCCAGCAGCTTACAGGGTTCTTACAATGAGCAGTTCTTC